Presented here are 9 T cell receptor beta chains from one specimen sequenced in a study of shared clonotypes between healthy human individuals. TCRdb keeps only in-frame clones here, not all; method: immunoSEQ multiplex PCR. The sample contains more than 400,000 clones, about 84% of which appear only once. The sequencing input was PBMCs. These TCRs come from a woman aged 40 to 50 in good health. Some clones in this sample may be carry-over from other donors' samples.

Worth noting for this clone: A far larger clone is just one base off, so this is likely a read error. Additional DNA sequences in this sample encode the identical CDR3. The gene calls are TRBV6-1 and TRBJ2-3; tentative D call: TRBD1 (6 bases). The CDR3 contains 13 residues. CDR1 and CDR2 (germline): MNHNS, SASEGT. The chain's CDR3 is CASTLGDTDTQYF. CDR3 nucleotides: TGTGCAAGCACCCTAGGGGACACGGATACGCAGTATTTT.

This rearrangement joins TRBV4-1 to TRBJ2-1; TRBD2 aligns across 9 bases. V dropped 2 bases and J dropped 8; count of bases not matched to a gene: 19. Germline-derived CDR1 and CDR2 are MGHRA and YSYEKL. This CDR3 contains 19 residues. CDR3 sequence (DNA): TGCGCCAGCAGCCAATCCGCATTGGGTAGCGGGAGACCTGGGGATGAGCAGTTCTTC. This translates into CASSQSALGSGRPGDEQFF.

As to this clone: A far larger clone differs by one base, so this is likely a read error. This chain connects TRBV6-6 to TRBJ1-2; perhaps TRBD1 as D (6 bases). The ends were cut back, 8 bases at V and 4 bases at J, with 23 bases in the middle. CDR3 length equals 16 residues. Germline V gene lookup returns CDR1 MNHNY and CDR2 SVGAGI (reference sequence). The CDR3 DNA is TGTGCCAGCGGTGCCGAAGACGACAGGCCAGGCTATGGCTACACCTTC. The encoded protein is CASGAEDDRPGYGYTF.

This clone was found once. The chain combines TRBV19 with TRBJ2-1; D not resolved. Germline assignment: CDR1 LNHDA and CDR2 SQIVND (reference sequence). The CDR3 is made up of 12 amino acids. Trimming took 7 bases from V and 8 from J, leaving 12 bases between them. CDR3 coding DNA: TGTGCCAGTAACGACTTAAACTATGAGCAGTTCTTC. Amino acids: CASNDLNYEQFF.

This clone was seen only a few times. The V call is TRBV4-2, the J call TRBJ2-7; maybe TRBD2 (6 bases). The V end lost 5 bases, the J end lost 0 bases, and 14 bases lay between the germline ends. The CDR3 is made up of 15 amino acids. The germline V gene encodes CDR1 LGHNA and CDR2 YNFKEQ. The CDR3 sequence: CASSLGGASSYEQYF. The CDR3 coding sequence is TGTGCCAGCAGCTTAGGCGGGGCGAGCTCCTACGAGCAGTACTTC.

Comments on this clone: It differs at one base from a far larger clone, so likely a read error. The chain combines TRBV28 with TRBJ1-2; TRBD1 aligns across 9 bases. The junction had 13 bases not matched to a gene; V was cut back by 2 bases and J by 12 bases. CDR1 MDHEN and CDR2 SYDVKM come from the germline V gene. The CDR3 is 15 residues long. The CDR3, as DNA: TGTGCCAGCAGTTTAATTGGGACAGGGTCATGGGGCCACACCTTC. As protein: CASSLIGTGSWGHTF.

The V gene is TRBV5-1, the J gene TRBJ2-3, with 9 bases that match TRBD2. The CDR3 consists of 15 residues. With 5 bases clipped from V and 0 bases from J, the junction kept 4 bases outside the gene matches. The germline V gene encodes CDR1 SGHRS and CDR2 YFSETQ. In nucleotides, the CDR3 is TGCGCCAGCAGGCCCCTAGCGGGGAGCACAGATACGCAGTATTTT. Translated: CASRPLAGSTDTQYF.

To note about this clone: This probably arose from a read error, given a far larger clone one base away. The V and J genes are TRBV7-9 and TRBJ2-5; tentatively, D is TRBD1 (5 bases). V dropped 11 bases and J dropped 4 bases, with 17 bases sitting between them. The CDR3 covers 13 residues. The germline gives CDR1 SEHNR, CDR2 FQNEAQ (reference sequence). The CDR3 protein is CACNKGFGETQYF. DNA of the CDR3: TGTGCCTGTAACAAGGGGTTTGGAGAGACCCAGTACTTC.

The CDR3 sequence: CASSLGGPIPYEQYF. The CDR3 DNA sequence: TGCGCCAGCAGCTTAGGGGGGCCTATCCCTTACGAGCAGTACTTC. This rearrangement joins TRBV5-1 to TRBJ2-7, with D perhaps being TRBD1 or TRBD2 (6 bases each). The CDR3 length is 15 residues. V lost 2 bases and J 4 bases, leaving 16 bases between the germline ends. CDR1 is SGHRS and CDR2 is YFSETQ in the germline V gene.